The 30 T cell receptor beta chains in this list originate from one sample, sequenced in a study of T cells in tuberculosis. TCRdb keeps only in-frame clones here, not all; method: immunoSEQ multiplex PCR. The repertoire holds 40,000 to 45,000 clones, 90% to 95% seen once, with around 7% in the top ten. The sequenced sample consisted of PBMCs. Source of these receptors: a donor between 10 and 35 years old with latent tuberculosis or without tuberculosis infection.

The chain recombines TRBV6-5 with TRBJ1-2, with 9 nucleotides matching TRBD1. The CDR3 has 14 amino acids. Germline lookup yields CDR1 MNHEY and CDR2 SVGAGI. J lost 8 bases, V lost 4 bases, and 8 bases had no gene match. DNA of the CDR3: TGTGCCAGCAGTTCGGGACAGGGATCATCGGGCTACACCTTC. As protein: CASSSGQGSSGYTF.

Only a few counts were recorded for this clone. The rearrangement joins TRBV5-1 to TRBJ1-5, with a possible D match to TRBD1 (5 bases). V lost 1 base, J lost 7 bases, and 15 bases lay in between. There are 15 residues in the CDR3. The germline V gene encodes CDR1 SGHRS and CDR2 YFSETQ. The CDR3 DNA is TGCGCCAGCAGCTTGATGGGCAGGGCCGGGCAGCCCCAGCATTTT. Protein: CASSLMGRAGQPQHF.

This sequence joins TRBV6-1 and TRBJ2-3; 8 positions agree with TRBD2. V trimming: 4 bases; J trimming: 3 bases; junction bases outside the gene matches: 6. The CDR3 covers 15 residues. CDR1 MNHNS and CDR2 SASEGT come from the germline V gene. CDR3 nucleotide sequence: TGTGCCAGCAGTGTCGGATTAGCGGGGACAGATACGCAGTATTTT. Protein product: CASSVGLAGTDTQYF.

The V gene is TRBV10-3, the J gene TRBJ1-2, with 8 bases fitting TRBD1. Germline values: CDR1 ENHRY, CDR2 SYGVKD. V trimming: 3 bases; J trimming: 5 bases; junction bases outside the gene matches: 8. The CDR3 consists of 15 residues. The CDR3 reads CAISDRTGTVYGYTF. The CDR3 DNA follows: TGTGCCATCAGTGATCGGACAGGGACGGTATATGGCTACACCTTC.

V usage is TRBV5-1 and J usage is TRBJ1-2, with TRBD1 matching 8 bases. CDR3 length equals 17 residues. J gave up 1 base and V 2 bases, and 10 bases lay outside the gene matches. CDR1 is SGHRS, CDR2 YFSETQ, per germline. The CDR3 loop reads CASSFPRAGGGNYGYTF. DNA of the CDR3: TGCGCCAGCAGCTTCCCCAGGGCAGGGGGCGGTAACTATGGCTACACCTTC.

The chain joins TRBV6-5 to TRBJ2-3, with 8 bases fitting TRBD2. This CDR3 has 15 amino acids. Germline V gives CDR1 MNHEY, CDR2 SVGAGI. V lost 5 bases to trimming and J lost 4 bases; unmatched junction nucleotides: 8. The CDR3 DNA is TGTGCCAGCAGTCGTTCCGGGGGGGCGCCAGATACGCAGTATTTT. Amino acid sequence: CASSRSGGAPDTQYF.

The rearrangement links TRBV7-9 to TRBJ2-7; 10 positions agree with TRBD1. After removal of 1 base from V and 6 bases from J, the junction contained 12 bases not matched to a gene. Germline V CDR1 and CDR2: SEHNR, FQNEAQ (reference sequence). This CDR3 comprises 17 residues. The DNA for the CDR3 is TGTGCCAGCAGCTTAGGAGACCTTGGACAGGGGGATGTCGAGCAGTACTTC. Translation gives CASSLGDLGQGDVEQYF.

This chain links TRBV2 with TRBJ1-1, with D possibly TRBD1 on 5 matching bases. The CDR3 has 12 amino acids. Per germline, CDR1 SNHLY and CDR2 FYNNEI. The V gene lost 10 bases and the J gene lost 1 base, with 10 bases spanning the gap. In nucleotides, the CDR3 is TGTGCCACCCGACAGACGAACACTGAAGCTTTCTTT. Translating gives CATRQTNTEAFF.

V gene TRBV19 combines with J gene TRBJ1-3, with 7 bases matching TRBD1. This CDR3 is built from 19 residues. Germline CDR1 and CDR2: LNHDA and SQIVND (reference sequence). J lost 4 bases, V lost 3 bases, and 18 bases had no gene match. This CDR3 reads CASSIRWSGGSSSGNTIYF. The CDR3 region has the DNA TGTGCCAGTAGTATTCGGTGGTCAGGGGGTTCTTCGTCCGGAAACACCATATATTTT.

The chain recombines TRBV18 with TRBJ2-7; the D gene is possibly TRBD2 (6 bases). V gave up 3 bases and J gave up 6 bases, with 15 bases separating them. The CDR3 is 14 residues long. CDR1 is KGHSH and CDR2 is LQKENI in the germline V gene. CDR3 nucleotides: TGTGCCAGCTCACCCCGGAGGGAGCCCGGCGAGCAGTACTTC. This encodes CASSPRREPGEQYF.

The CDR3 nucleotides read TGTGCCAGCAGCTTGAGAAGGACAGGTAAATTTTACAATGAGCAGTTCTTC. Protein product: CASSLRRTGKFYNEQFF. The genes are TRBV5-6 and TRBJ2-1; 7 bases are a match to TRBD1. Looked up from germline, CDR1 is SGHDT and CDR2 is YYEEEE. The CDR3 length is 17 residues. The trim removed 1 base at V and 4 bases at J, leaving 11 bases unmatched.

The V gene is TRBV18, the J gene TRBJ1-5; D gene uncertain. CDR1 and CDR2 (germline): KGHSH, LQKENI. The CDR3 extends over 17 amino acids. V lost 3 bases to trimming and J lost 0 bases, with 15 bases between them. CDR3 residues: CASSPALGLSSNQPQHF. The CDR3 coding sequence is TGTGCCAGCTCACCGGCACTAGGGTTAAGTAGCAATCAGCCCCAGCATTTT.

For this clone: One junction end disagrees with the germline gene, perhaps due to a read error. The chain combines TRBV6-5 with TRBJ1-5; the D gene is possibly TRBD1 (6 bases). The CDR3 has 15 amino acids. CDR1 is MNHEY and CDR2 is SVGAGI in the germline V gene. CDR3 sequence (DNA): TGTGCCAGCAGCCGGACAGAAGATAGCAATCAGTCCCAGCATTTT. Amino acids: CASSRTEDSNQSQHF.

This chain uses TRBV5-1 with TRBJ1-2, with 7 bases identical to TRBD1. This CDR3 comprises 12 residues. Looked up from germline, CDR1 is SGHRS and CDR2 is YFSETQ. V lost 3 bases and J lost 7; bases outside the gene matches: 3. The CDR3 region has the DNA TGCGCCAGCAGCTCGAACAGGGGTGGCTACACCTTC. It codes for CASSSNRGGYTF.

The chain recombines TRBV14 with TRBJ1-5; D possibly corresponds to TRBD1 (5 bases). V was shortened by 2 bases and J by 1 base, with 6 bases between the two germline ends. Germline V gene sequence: CDR1 SGHDN, CDR2 FVKESK. The CDR3 length is 14 residues. The CDR3 region has the DNA TGTGCCAGCAGCCAACGGGGGAGCAATCAGCCCCAGCATTTT. This gives the protein CASSQRGSNQPQHF.

The V gene is TRBV5-1, the J gene TRBJ2-3; 10 bases match TRBD2. Germline V lookup: CDR1 SGHRS, CDR2 YFSETQ. The CDR3 extends over 16 amino acids. The V gene end was trimmed by 7 bases and the J gene end by 0 bases; junction bases not matched to a gene: 8. The DNA of the CDR3 is TGCGCCAGCGGACTACTAGCGGGGCTAAGCACAGATACGCAGTATTTT. Its translation is CASGLLAGLSTDTQYF. The full variable domain, its missing parts supplied by reference TRBV5-1 and TRBJ2-3, is KAGVTQTPRYLIKTRGQQVTLSCSPISGHRSVSWYQQTPGQGLQFLFEYFSETQRNKGNFPGRFSGRQFSNSRSEMNVSTLELGDSALYLCASGLLAGLSTDTQYFGPGTRLTVL.

The chain couples TRBV6-5 to TRBJ2-1; the D is unclear. Germline values: CDR1 MNHEY, CDR2 SVGAGI. The CDR3 has 12 amino acids. V shed 2 bases and J shed 9 bases, with 8 bases lying between them. The CDR3 DNA reads TGTGCCAGCAGTTACCCCAGAGGTGAGCAGTTCTTC. Protein: CASSYPRGEQFF.

This clone was found once. The rearrangement joins TRBV19 to TRBJ2-1; D is undetermined. Germline values: CDR1 LNHDA, CDR2 SQIVND (reference sequence). Trimming pared 1 base from V and 8 bases from J, leaving 3 bases between. The CDR3 is made up of 11 amino acids. CDR3 sequence (DNA): TGTGCCAGTAGTATAGCCTATGAGCAGTTCTTC. It codes for CASSIAYEQFF.

The chain recombines TRBV5-1 with TRBJ2-1; perhaps TRBD1 as D (5 bases). Trimming removed 4 bases from V and 1 base from J, with 24 bases in between. Germline loops: CDR1 SGHRS, CDR2 YFSETQ. The CDR3 is made up of 19 amino acids. The chain's CDR3 is CASSPGGAARSKSYNEQFF. The CDR3 DNA sequence: TGCGCCAGCAGCCCCGGTGGGGCGGCTAGGTCGAAATCCTACAATGAGCAGTTCTTC. The variable domain in full, completed from reference TRBV5-1 and TRBJ2-1, reads KAGVTQTPRYLIKTRGQQVTLSCSPISGHRSVSWYQQTPGQGLQFLFEYFSETQRNKGNFPGRFSGRQFSNSRSEMNVSTLELGDSALYLCASSPGGAARSKSYNEQFFGPGTRLTVL.

As DNA, the CDR3 is TGCGCCAGCACCCCCAAGAGGGGGGGGAGCTACTACGAGCAGTACTTC. It yields the protein CASTPKRGGSYYEQYF. J is TRBJ2-7 and V is TRBV23-1, with D tentatively TRBD2 (7 bases). TRBV23-1 is labeled an ORF, and its function is uncertain. Trimming cost V 7 bases and J 3 bases, with 22 bases left between them. The CDR3 is 16 amino acids.

The V gene is TRBV25-1, the J gene TRBJ2-3; 9 bases agree with TRBD2. J was trimmed by 2 bases and V by 1 base; bases with no gene match: 4. Germline CDR1 and CDR2: MGHDK and SYGVNS. The CDR3 totals 16 residues. CDR3 sequence: CASSESTSGYTDTQYF. CDR3 sequence (DNA): TGTGCCAGCAGTGAATCGACTAGCGGCTACACAGATACGCAGTATTTT.

V and J are TRBV30 and TRBJ2-7; tentative D call: TRBD1 (7 bases). The CDR3 covers 19 residues. CDR1 and CDR2 from the germline V gene are GTSNPN and SVGIG (reference sequence). Trimming cost V 2 bases and J 0 bases, with 26 bases left between them. The CDR3 loop is CAWSRGGLRGTANSYEQYF. The CDR3 DNA sequence: TGTGCCTGGAGTCGGGGAGGTTTGAGAGGGACAGCCAACTCCTACGAGCAGTACTTC.

The chain couples TRBV5-1 to TRBJ1-2, with 9 bases aligning to TRBD1. V lost 0 bases to trimming and J lost 5 bases; unmatched junction nucleotides: 5. The V gene's germline CDR1 is SGHRS and CDR2 YFSETQ. The CDR3 covers 15 residues. The CDR3 sequence: CASSLAQGARYGYTF. The CDR3, as DNA: TGCGCCAGCAGCTTGGCACAGGGGGCGAGATATGGCTACACCTTC.

This chain links TRBV29-1 with TRBJ2-7; 7 bases are a match to TRBD2. The V and J ends lost 1 base and 2 bases, in that order; junction bases with no gene match: 8. The CDR3 spans 15 residues. Germline V gene data show CDR1 as SQVTM and CDR2 as ANQGSEA. The CDR3 spells CSVEGPSGGAYEQYF. The CDR3 coding sequence is TGCAGCGTTGAAGGCCCTAGCGGCGGTGCCTACGAGCAGTACTTC.

The rearrangement links TRBV18 to TRBJ1-5; 10 bases are shared with TRBD1. Trimming cost V 2 bases and J 9 bases; bases outside gene matches: 10. There are 16 residues in the CDR3. The germline CDR1 and CDR2 sequences are KGHSH and LQKENI. The CDR3 here is CASSPSGQGVARPQHF. DNA of the CDR3: TGTGCCAGCTCACCAAGCGGACAGGGGGTGGCTCGGCCCCAGCATTTT.

The J gene is TRBJ2-3, the V gene TRBV7-6, with 7 bases lining up with TRBD1. V gave up 5 bases and J gave up 1 base; unmatched junction bases: 12. CDR3 size: 17 residues. Germline CDR1 and CDR2: SGHVS and FNYEAQ. The CDR3 region is CASSTILGGQGTDTQYF. In nucleotides, the CDR3 is TGTGCCAGCAGCACTATCTTGGGTGGACAGGGCACAGATACGCAGTATTTT.

The CDR3 coding sequence is TGTGCCAGCAGCCCCCCGGGGGGGTTGAACATTCAGTACTTC. Amino acids: CASSPPGGLNIQYF. The J gene is TRBJ2-4, the V gene TRBV7-9; TRBD2 matches 8 bases. With V trimmed by 5 bases and J by 7 bases, 7 bases remained unmatched. Germline assignment: CDR1 SEHNR and CDR2 FQNEAQ (reference sequence). The CDR3 has 14 amino acids. Drawing the rest from reference TRBV7-9 and TRBJ2-4, the complete variable domain is DTGVSQNPRHKITKRGQNVTFRCDPISEHNRLYWYRQTLGQGPEFLTYFQNEAQLEKSRLLSDRFSAERPKGSFSTLEIQRTEQGDSAMYLCASSPPGGLNIQYFGAGTRLSVL.

This clone was observed a few times. This chain links TRBV19 with TRBJ1-5, with TRBD1 identical over 9 bases. CDR3 size: 17 residues. The V gene end was trimmed by 10 bases and the J gene end by 0 bases; junction bases not matched to a gene: 13. Germline CDR1 and CDR2: LNHDA and SQIVND (reference sequence). This CDR3 reads CATQTGTGTYSNQPQHF. DNA of the CDR3: TGTGCCACACAGACCGGGACAGGGACTTATAGCAATCAGCCCCAGCATTTT.

This clone was seen only once. This chain links TRBV5-8 with TRBJ2-1; possible D gene TRBD1, 5 bases. V was cut by 0 bases and J by 10 bases, with 17 bases left in between. Germline loops: CDR1 SGHTS, CDR2 YDEGEE. CDR3 length equals 15 residues. The chain's CDR3 is CASSLVWTPGGEQFF. In DNA, the CDR3 is TGTGCCAGCAGCTTGGTCTGGACACCGGGTGGGGAGCAGTTCTTC. Filled out from reference TRBV5-8 and TRBJ2-1, the complete variable domain reads EAGVTQSPTHLIKTRGQQATLRCSPISGHTSVYWYQQALGLGLQFLLWYDEGEERNRGNFPPRFSGRQFPNYSSELNVNALELEDSALYLCASSLVWTPGGEQFFGPGTRLTVL.

This sequence joins TRBV10-3 and TRBJ1-1; possibly TRBD1 for D (5 bases). The V end was cut by 0 bases, the J end by 5 bases, with 10 bases between. Germline-derived CDR1 and CDR2 are ENHRY and SYGVKD. This CDR3 is 14 amino acids long. Written as DNA, the CDR3 is TGTGCCATCAGTGAGTCCAGGGTTGGGACTGAAGCTTTCTTT. Its translation is CAISESRVGTEAFF.